This TCR beta chain was recorded in a study of cytomegalovirus exposure and HLA in healthy donors (dated by TCRdb to about 2017). A note on the overall study: An earlier analysis of a few hundred of the donors reported 250 to 300 Gb of sequence data and around 120 million unique TCR beta sequences obtained from about 179 million T cells. About 310 gigabases of sequencing data and 78 million or so unique TCR sequences were included in an early release covering under 650 HLA-typed donors. The genetic ancestry cluster associated with self-reported Caucasian donors included 70% to 85% of the roughly 360 genotyped donors. The study aimed to test whether cataloging public T cell receptors could reveal signatures of past pathogen exposure. The study profiled the T cell repertoires of approximately 700 subjects by immunosequencing and related them to cytomegalovirus serostatus. A separate validation cohort of approximately 120 different subjects was used in addition to the roughly 700-subject first cohort. High-throughput TCR immunosequencing, statistical association of individual TCRs with disease status, and machine learning were combined to predict cytomegalovirus infection status. A later analysis re-examined previously published TCR beta repertoires from just over 650 donors and added high-resolution HLA genotyping to investigate patterns of TCR occurrence. Rather than using new phenotypic data, the later analysis identified candidate immune exposures from TCR beta sequences and from how often those sequences occurred across donors. In an earlier analysis of a few hundred of the donors, high-throughput TCR beta sequencing was used to judge whether each TCR beta V gene segment behaved as functional or pseudogenic. Alongside the repertoire data, information on donor age, sex, ethnicity and CMV serostatus was compiled. A later genetic analysis took genome-wide SNP genotypes for about 65% of the 666 donors and used that subset as a discovery cohort. Every discovery cohort repertoire had been produced on one sequencing platform. Both class I and class II loci were covered by HLA typing, at four-digit resolution. The number of typed donors differed by locus: 629-630 for A, B, C, DRB1 and DQB1; 500 to 550 for DQA1; 606 for DPA1; and some 470 for DPB1. A handful of DR-DQ haplotypes were treated as single units for association and clustering because of strong linkage in the cohort. Among about 390 genotyped donors of the cohort, an average of 235,054 unique TCR beta nucleotide sequences were sequenced per donor, about a sixth of them non-productive. Results the study describes overall, beyond this receptor: This cohort had only TCR beta chains sequenced, and the lack of alpha or paired-chain data limited which features could be detected. A further reported finding was that TCR beta sequences accurately predicted the HLA-A and HLA-B alleles for most subjects in the first cohort. In vitro tests confirmed that a few of the cytomegalovirus-associated TCR beta chains recognize cytomegalovirus antigens. Linkage disequilibrium might explain the correlated functional status among segregating V segments, but an unknown experimental factor could not be ruled out. A cluster of highly shared sequence variants was judged likely to represent a technical artifact of the sequencing pipeline. In a later genetic analysis, fewer N-insertions in productive TCRs were reported among donors in an Asian-associated ancestry cluster than the roughly 700-donor mean. According to a later analysis, parvovirus B19, influenza, CMV and Epstein-Barr virus appeared linked to several top co-occurrence clusters. According to the authors, the approach could potentially be generalized to other disease states and immunological phenotypes. Because HLA typing was unavailable for some donors at each locus, only the typed subset was used in association tests. CMV serostatus was the only immune exposure information available for the cohort. Broadly in line with IMGT annotations, most TCR beta V segments showed up in productive rearrangements about 87% or about 30% of the time in an earlier analysis of 450 to 600 of the donors. Sequencing depth was assumed to be roughly uniform across donors in the presence/absence analyses, though that assumption may not hold. Across donors, most TCR sequences were observed very rarely, whereas some public TCRs were present in many individuals. Strong co-occurrence of HLA alleles, especially DR and DQ, made assigning TCR associations to individual alleles difficult. In a later analysis, 15,000 to 20,000 TCR beta sequences were associated with specific HLA alleles at a false discovery rate of 0.05. In a later analysis, HLA-associated TCR beta chains showed more clonal expansion and lower generation probabilities than non-associated chains that were equally common. Because counts were too low, about 17 rarely observed V segments, including chromosome 9 orphons, were excluded from the earlier analysis of about 500 of the donors. In a later analysis, TCR association rates were found to vary across HLA loci, with the most associated TCRs seen for DRB1 alleles and the fewest for HLA-C alleles. Cytomegalovirus status was reported to be diagnosed by the classifier with high specificity and sensitivity in both the original and validation cohorts. Most CMV-associated TCR beta chains appeared to be HLA-restricted in a later analysis, and the HLA associations seemed to be driven largely by CMV exposure. A total of roughly 160 TCR beta chains were listed by the study as associated with cytomegalovirus. V-gene and J-gene trimming of TCR beta chains was associated with a missense DCLRE1C variant in a later genetic analysis, and the association was replicated in an independent cohort.

The cohort comprised 666 healthy bone marrow donors. Cohort members were all nominally healthy when sampled, although unrecorded immune exposures were likely present. The donor was CMV seropositive and belonged to the group of 250 to 300 seropositive cohort members. Every donor gave a peripheral blood sample, and the peripheral blood mononuclear cells from that sample were used for TCR beta sequencing. The Qiagen DNeasy Blood Extraction Kit was used to extract genomic DNA from the blood cell samples. A few counts support this clone. Which antigen it targets is not known. Per-base quality was not reported, and no clone a single base away is much larger than it. The library was generated by the immunoSEQ multiplex PCR assay. A mixture of 60 forward primers for TCR Vbeta segments and 13 reverse primers for TCR Jbeta segments was used in the multiplex PCR. Amplification of the CDR3 region of rearranged TCR beta genes was performed with a multiplex PCR assay on genomic DNA. On the Illumina HiSeq System, the amplified TCR beta libraries were sequenced as 87-base-pair reads. The original methods were these. A later analysis counted about 76 million unique TCR beta chains across the 666 repertoires, and 10 million to 12 million of these chains were shared by at least two donors. A nearest-neighbor algorithm error-corrected the raw reads and collapsed the reads into unique sequences, merging closely related sequences to remove PCR and sequencing errors. CDR3 sequences were aligned to IMGT reference sequences to assign V, D and J gene segments. For a sequence to be retained, a match of at least six nucleotides to both a V gene segment and a J gene segment was required. Rearrangements were called productive when the CDR3 lacked stop codons and stayed in frame with V and J; all others were non-productive. Following IMGT convention, CDR3 was defined as the stretch from the second conserved V-encoded cysteine to the conserved J-encoded phenylalanine. In an earlier analysis of roughly 610 of the donors, sequences lacking an unambiguous match to a single V gene segment were excluded. An earlier analysis of approximately 590 of the donors classified V segments as functional when productive rearrangements were above 56.7% and as segregating when the standard deviation between donors was above 5%. A statistical classification framework was developed to diagnose cytomegalovirus status using the catalog of TCR beta chain sequences. V and J gene assignment, in a later analysis, came from comparing TCR nucleotide sequences with IMGT/GENE-DB human TR gene sequences. A later analysis assigned CDR3 sequences and most-parsimonious VDJ recombination scenarios with the TCRdist pipeline. A later analysis defined each TCR beta chain by its CDR3 amino acid sequence plus V-gene family, and excluded reads lacking a unique V-gene family. To address suspected cross-contamination and a sequencing artifact, a later analysis removed 592 highly shared, low-generation-probability nucleotide sequences. In a later analysis, a clonal expansion index for each public chain was calculated from normalized within-repertoire ranks of inferred template counts. In a later analysis, generation probabilities were computed using a VDJ recombination model fitted to out-of-frame rearrangements, and the results were checked against IGoR. In a later analysis, TCR-TCR, TCR-HLA and TCR-CMV co-occurrence was scored with hypergeometric tests, and a repertoire-size bias correction was applied to TCR pairs. False discovery rates were estimated in a later analysis by permuting HLA or CMV assignments 20 times. A later analysis grouped co-occurring TCRs with DBSCAN, adding TCRdist sequence similarity when clustering within HLA-allele-positive subsets. Repertoires with fewer than 30,000 or more than 120,000 public chains, plus five repertoires with anomalous nucleotide sharing, were excluded from co-occurrence clustering. This immuneACCESS table, as held by TCRdb, lists in-frame sequences with V and J called but not all clones. Of the missing ones, under half trace to an unresolved V gene in checked studies; the others have no known cause. V and J calls and clone size are given by that table; D and trimming were obtained from the DNA. This sample is represented by about 120,000 clones; around 74% of them were singletons. About 29% of the sample is held by the ten biggest clonotypes.

This sequence originates from a man in his 60s in good health and CMV-seropositive. The sequenced material came from PBMCs.

The nucleotide sequence reads TGTGCCAGCAGCTCCGACTCGAATTGGGGGGCAGATACGCAGTATTTT. It translates as CASSSDSNWGADTQYF. This receptor chain uses TRBV7-8 and TRBJ2-3; possibly the D gene is TRBD2, per 6 matching bases. CDR1 SGHVS and CDR2 FQNEAQ were looked up in the germline V gene. The CDR3, cysteine through phenylalanine, is 16 amino acids long. Only CDR3 DNA is held: 48 bases, read in frame from base 1. V is clipped by 4 bases and J by 4 bases, and the sequence between their germline boundaries is 18 bases long.